This T cell receptor beta chain was observed in a study of shared clonotypes between healthy human individuals. V was clipped by 4 bases and J by 0 bases, with 11 bases between them. This CDR3 has 14 residues. CDR1 and CDR2 from the germline V gene are SGHRS and YFSETQ. Points from the study as a whole: Clonotypes that were shared across a few donors made up 4.5% to 5% of naive CD4 clonotypes.

With regard to this clone: Its specificity is unknown.

Each sorted subset replicate got 200 ng genomic DNA, about 33,000 genomes. Generated by immunoSEQ multiplex PCR, the TCRdb table keeps only in-frame clones and is missing some. The profile shows around 690,000 clones, less than 95% of them singletons. The chain couples TRBV5-1 to TRBJ2-7; D is possibly TRBD1 (7 bases). The sequence came from a man aged 18 to 29 in good health. Some clones in this sample may be carry-over from other donors' samples. Sample: memory CD8+ T cells from PBMCs. Subset defined: CD45RO+ cells pooled with CCR7-negative TemRA cells. Here the CDR3 DNA reads TGCGCCAGCAGCGTGGAGGGGGCCTCCTACGAGCAGTACTTC. Its protein product is CASSVEGASYEQYF.